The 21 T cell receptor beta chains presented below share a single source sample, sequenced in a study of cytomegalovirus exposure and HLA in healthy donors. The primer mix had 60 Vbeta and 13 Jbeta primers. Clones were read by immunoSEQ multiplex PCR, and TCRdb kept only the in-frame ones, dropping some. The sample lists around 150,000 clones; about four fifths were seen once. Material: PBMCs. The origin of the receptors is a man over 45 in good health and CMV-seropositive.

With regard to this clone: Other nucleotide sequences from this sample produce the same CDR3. The CDR3 protein is CASSIQGRTDTQYF. The CDR3 DNA reads TGTGCCAGTAGTATCCAGGGGCGAACAGATACGCAGTATTTT. The rearrangement uses TRBV19 and TRBJ2-3; maybe TRBD1 (6 bases). The CDR3 runs to 14 residues. V lost 3 bases, J lost 3 bases, and 10 bases lay in between. CDR1 and CDR2 (germline): LNHDA, SQIVND (reference sequence).

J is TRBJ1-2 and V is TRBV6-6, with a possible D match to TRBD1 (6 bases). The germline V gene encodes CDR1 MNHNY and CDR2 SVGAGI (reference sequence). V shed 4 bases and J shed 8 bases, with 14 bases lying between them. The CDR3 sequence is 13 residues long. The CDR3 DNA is TGTGCCAGCAGTTCCACAGGGTCGGACGGCTACACCTTC. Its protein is CASSSTGSDGYTF.

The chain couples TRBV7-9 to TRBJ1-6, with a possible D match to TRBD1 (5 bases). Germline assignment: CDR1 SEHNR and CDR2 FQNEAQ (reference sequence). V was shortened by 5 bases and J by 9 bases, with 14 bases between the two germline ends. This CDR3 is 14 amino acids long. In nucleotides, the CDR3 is TGTGCCAGCAGCGCCGACAGTCAGGGTTCACCCCTCCACTTT. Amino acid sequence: CASSADSQGSPLHF.

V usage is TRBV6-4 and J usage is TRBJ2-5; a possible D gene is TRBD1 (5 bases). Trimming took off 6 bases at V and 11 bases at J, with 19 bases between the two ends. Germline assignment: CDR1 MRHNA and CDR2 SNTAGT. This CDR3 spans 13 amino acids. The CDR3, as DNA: TGTGCCAGCAGACCGGACACCCCCGCTGAGCAGTACTTC. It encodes CASRPDTPAEQYF.

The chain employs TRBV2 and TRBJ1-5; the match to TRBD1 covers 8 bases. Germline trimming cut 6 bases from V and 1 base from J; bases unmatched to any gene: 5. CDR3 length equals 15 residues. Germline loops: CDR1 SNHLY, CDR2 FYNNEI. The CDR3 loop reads CASRSGQGSNQPQHF. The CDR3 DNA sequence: TGTGCCAGCAGATCTGGACAGGGAAGCAATCAGCCCCAGCATTTT. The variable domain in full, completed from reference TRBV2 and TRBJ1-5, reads EPEVTQTPSHQVTQMGQEVILRCVPISNHLYFYWYRQILGQKVEFLVSFYNNEISEKSEIFDDQFSVERPDGSNFTLKIRSTKLEDSAMYFCASRSGQGSNQPQHFGDGTRLSIL.

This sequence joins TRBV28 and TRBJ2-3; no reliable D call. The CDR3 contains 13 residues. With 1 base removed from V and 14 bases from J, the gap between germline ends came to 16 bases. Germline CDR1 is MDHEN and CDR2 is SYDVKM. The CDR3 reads CASSLSSSQFTYF. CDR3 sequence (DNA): TGTGCCAGCAGTTTATCTTCCAGTCAATTTACGTATTTT.

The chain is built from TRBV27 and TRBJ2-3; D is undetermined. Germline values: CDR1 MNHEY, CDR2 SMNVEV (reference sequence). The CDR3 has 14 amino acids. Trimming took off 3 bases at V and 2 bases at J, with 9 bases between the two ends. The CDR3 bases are TGTGCCAGCAGTTTTCATAAACTCACAGATACGCAGTATTTT. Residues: CASSFHKLTDTQYF.

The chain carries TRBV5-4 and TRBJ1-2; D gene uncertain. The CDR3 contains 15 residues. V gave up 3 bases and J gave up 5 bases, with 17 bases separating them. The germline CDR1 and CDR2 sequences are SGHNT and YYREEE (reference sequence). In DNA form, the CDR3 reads TGTGCCAGCAGCTCGAAGCCCGGGTTAGAGTATGGCTACACCTTC. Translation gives CASSSKPGLEYGYTF.

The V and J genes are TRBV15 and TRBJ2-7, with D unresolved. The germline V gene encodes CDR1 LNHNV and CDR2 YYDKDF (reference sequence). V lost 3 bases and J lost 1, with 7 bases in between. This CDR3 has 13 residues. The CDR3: CATSRSASYEQYF. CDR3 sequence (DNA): TGTGCCACCAGCAGGTCTGCGTCCTACGAGCAGTACTTC.

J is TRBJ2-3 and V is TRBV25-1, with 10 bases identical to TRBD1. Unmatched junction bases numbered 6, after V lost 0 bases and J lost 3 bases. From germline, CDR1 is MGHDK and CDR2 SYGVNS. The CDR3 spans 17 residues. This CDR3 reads CASSEYIGTGETDTQYF. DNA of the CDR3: TGTGCCAGCAGTGAATATATTGGGACAGGGGAAACAGATACGCAGTATTTT.

The CDR3 spells CASPRRFTTDRNQPQHF. The CDR3 region has the DNA TGCGCCAGCCCTCGACGGTTTACAACAGACAGAAATCAGCCCCAGCATTTT. V and J are TRBV10-1 and TRBJ1-5, with D possibly matching TRBD1 (5 bases). Germline CDR1 reads WNHNN; CDR2 reads SYGVQD (reference sequence). The CDR3 is made up of 17 amino acids. V was clipped by 8 bases and J by 4 bases, with 24 bases between them.

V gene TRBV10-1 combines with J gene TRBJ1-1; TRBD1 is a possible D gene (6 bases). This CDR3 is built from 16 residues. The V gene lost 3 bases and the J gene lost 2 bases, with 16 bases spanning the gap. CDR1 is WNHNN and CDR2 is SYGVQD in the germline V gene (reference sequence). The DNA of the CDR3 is TGCGCCAGCAGTGATCTTGGGACATGGGAAAACACTGAAGCTTTCTTT. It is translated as CASSDLGTWENTEAFF.

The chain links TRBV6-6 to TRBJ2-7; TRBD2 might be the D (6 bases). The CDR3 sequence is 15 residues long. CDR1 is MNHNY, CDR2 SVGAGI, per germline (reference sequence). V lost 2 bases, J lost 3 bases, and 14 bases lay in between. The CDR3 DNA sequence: TGTGCCAGCAGTTACATCACAGGACTACGCTACGAGCAGTACTTC. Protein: CASSYITGLRYEQYF.

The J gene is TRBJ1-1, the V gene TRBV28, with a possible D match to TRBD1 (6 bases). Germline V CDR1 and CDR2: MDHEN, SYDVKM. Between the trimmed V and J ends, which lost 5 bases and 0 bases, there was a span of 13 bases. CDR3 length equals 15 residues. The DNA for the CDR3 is TGTGCCAGCAGTCCTCCGACAGGTCTGAACACTGAAGCTTTCTTT. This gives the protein CASSPPTGLNTEAFF.

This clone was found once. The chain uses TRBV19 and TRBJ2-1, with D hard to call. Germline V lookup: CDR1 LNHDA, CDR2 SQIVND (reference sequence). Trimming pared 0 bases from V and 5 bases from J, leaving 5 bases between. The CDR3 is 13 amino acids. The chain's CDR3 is CASSIDPDNEQFF. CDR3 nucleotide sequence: TGTGCCAGTAGTATAGACCCGGACAATGAGCAGTTCTTC.

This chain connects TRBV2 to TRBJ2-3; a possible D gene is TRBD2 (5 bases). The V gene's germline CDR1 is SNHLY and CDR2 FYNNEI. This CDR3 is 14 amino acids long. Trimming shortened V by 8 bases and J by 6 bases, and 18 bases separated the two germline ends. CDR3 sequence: CASSTISSSDTQYF. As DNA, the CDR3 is TGTGCCAGCTCGACTATTTCCAGTTCGGATACGCAGTATTTT.

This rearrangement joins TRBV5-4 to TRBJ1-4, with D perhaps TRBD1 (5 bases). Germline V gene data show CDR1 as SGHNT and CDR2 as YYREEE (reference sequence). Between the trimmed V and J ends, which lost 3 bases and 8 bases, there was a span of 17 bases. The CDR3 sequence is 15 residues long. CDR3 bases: TGTGCCAGCAGCTCGGATGGCAGGGTAGGAGAAAAACTGTTTTTT. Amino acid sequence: CASSSDGRVGEKLFF.

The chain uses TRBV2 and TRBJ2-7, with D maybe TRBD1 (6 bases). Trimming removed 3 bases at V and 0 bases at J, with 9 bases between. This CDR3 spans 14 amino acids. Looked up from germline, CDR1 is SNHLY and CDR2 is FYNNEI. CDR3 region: CASSDQGISYEQYF. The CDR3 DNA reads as TGTGCCAGCAGTGACCAGGGGATCTCCTACGAGCAGTACTTC.

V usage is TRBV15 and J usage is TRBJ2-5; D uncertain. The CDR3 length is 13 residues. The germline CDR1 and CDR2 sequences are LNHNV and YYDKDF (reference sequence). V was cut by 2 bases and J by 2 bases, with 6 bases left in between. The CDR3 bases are TGTGCCACCAGCAGACCAGTTCAAGAGACCCAGTACTTC. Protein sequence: CATSRPVQETQYF.

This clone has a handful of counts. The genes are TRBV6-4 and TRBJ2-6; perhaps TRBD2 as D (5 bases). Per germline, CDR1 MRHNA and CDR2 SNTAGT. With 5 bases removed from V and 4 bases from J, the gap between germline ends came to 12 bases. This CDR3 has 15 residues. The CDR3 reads CASSSREAGANVLTF. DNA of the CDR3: TGTGCCAGCAGTTCGAGGGAAGCCGGGGCCAACGTCCTGACTTTC.

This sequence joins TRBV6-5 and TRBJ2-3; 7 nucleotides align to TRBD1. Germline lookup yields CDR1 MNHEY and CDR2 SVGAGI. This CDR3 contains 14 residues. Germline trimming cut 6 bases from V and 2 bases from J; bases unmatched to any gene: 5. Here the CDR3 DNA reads TGTGCCAGCAGCCTTACAGGGGTCACAGATACGCAGTATTTT. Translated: CASSLTGVTDTQYF.